This T cell receptor (beta chain) was sequenced for a study of T cell changes during pregnancy in multiple sclerosis. The repertoire was sequenced with immunoSEQ multiplex PCR; TCRdb's copy has only in-frame clones and lacks some. The sample contains roughly 110,000 clones, about nine tenths of which appear only once. The CDR3 has 14 residues. Trimming at V came to 6 bases and at J to 6 bases, leaving 7 bases not matched to a gene. Germline lookup yields CDR1 LNHDA and CDR2 SQIVND (reference sequence). The sequencing used peripheral blood, collected in the third trimester of pregnancy. The V call is TRBV19, the J call TRBJ2-2, with 7 bases fitting TRBD2. The sequence came from a female donor in good health, enrolled as a control in a pregnancy study. The CDR3 DNA is TGTGCCAGTAGCCCGGGGAGGGCCGCCGGGGAGCTGTTTTTT. It translates to CASSPGRAAGELFF.